This paragraph reports one T cell receptor (beta chain). There are 15 residues in the CDR3. Germline values: CDR1 SGHTA, CDR2 FQGNSA. J lost 6 bases, V lost 6 bases, and 13 bases had no gene match. This specimen belongs to a study of cytomegalovirus exposure and HLA in healthy donors. Study overall: When 398 donors were genotyped, 80% to 90% of them were found to fall in the Caucasian-associated ancestry cluster.

PCR employed 60 Vbeta and 13 Jbeta primers. Original data processing: A later analysis counted 80 million or so unique TCR beta chains, around 10 million shared. Repertoires were generated with immunoSEQ multiplex PCR, while TCRdb's copy carries only in-frame clones and drops some. V, J and clone size are those of that table, while D and trimming were read from the DNA. The repertoire holds approximately 260,000 clones, with 92% as singletons. The sequenced sample consisted of PBMCs. The sequence was collected from a girl aged 2 to 10 in good health and CMV-seronegative. J is TRBJ2-7 and V is TRBV7-2; 8 positions match TRBD1. CDR3 nucleotide sequence: TGTGCCAGCAGGTTAAACAGGGGGGAGGTAGGCGAGCAGTACTTC. The encoded protein is CASRLNRGEVGEQYF.